Presented here are 2 T cell receptor beta chains from one specimen sequenced in a study of beta chain features in type 1 diabetes. Their antigens are not known. Study-wide results and limits: Moderately but significantly shorter TCRB CDR3s were found in Type 1 diabetes patients in all four CD4+ subsets.

Expressed TCRB transcripts got sequenced, as all isolated RNA was reverse transcribed. Only in-frame clones appear in the TCRdb table, and some are missing; sequencing was by immunoSEQ multiplex PCR. The data contain some 370,000 clones, over 8.5% of them singletons. What was sequenced was central memory CD4+ T cells from blood. Receptors were obtained from a man younger than 45 with type 1 diabetes.

This clone was picked up a small number of times. The chain has TRBV6-6 and TRBJ2-7; 12 nucleotides line up with TRBD1. This CDR3 spans 15 amino acids. Germline loops: CDR1 MNHNY, CDR2 SVGAGI (reference sequence). Trimming removed 4 bases from V and 4 bases from J; junction bases left unmatched: 5. This CDR3 reads CASSSPGQGAYEQYF. The CDR3 DNA reads TGTGCCAGCAGTTCTCCGGGACAGGGGGCGTACGAGCAGTACTTC.

The chain couples TRBV18 to TRBJ1-5; D unresolved. The CDR3 runs to 14 residues. V lost 4 bases, J lost 4 bases, and 11 bases lay in between. Per the germline V gene, CDR1 is KGHSH and CDR2 is LQKENI. The CDR3 coding sequence is TGTGCCAGCTCACAAGGTGGGGTAAATCAGCCCCAGCATTTT. Translation gives CASSQGGVNQPQHF. The whole variable domain, filled in from reference TRBV18 and TRBJ1-5, reads NAGVMQNPRHLVRRRGQEARLRCSPMKGHSHVYWYRQLPEEGLKFMVYLQKENIIDESGMPKERFSAEFPKEGPSILRIQQVVRGDSAAYFCASSQGGVNQPQHFGDGTRLSIL.